The 21 T cell receptor beta chains presented below share a single source sample, sequenced in a study of T cells after posttransplantation cyclophosphamide. TCRdb's copy holds only in-frame clones and misses some; the assay was immunoSEQ multiplex PCR. Here the sample spans around 17,000 clones, about 85% being singletons. Controls had myeloablative marrow grafts with methotrexate and calcineurin inhibitor, sampled at 1 year. The source was PBMCs, collected after allogeneic stem cell transplant with calcineurin inhibitor and methotrexate. The receptors come from a female patient aged 18 to 29 who received an allogeneic stem cell transplant from an unrelated donor, was CMV-positive, and had acute and chronic GVHD. Some T cells may possibly be graft donor cells.

CDR3 region: CASSFDRVNEKLFF. CDR3 sequence (DNA): TGTGCCAGCTCCTTCGACAGGGTTAATGAAAAACTGTTTTTT. The gene calls are TRBV18 and TRBJ1-4; the match to TRBD1 covers 7 bases. Losses at the gene ends were 6 bases for V and 4 bases for J; bases not matched to a gene: 5. Germline V gene data show CDR1 as KGHSH and CDR2 as LQKENI. The CDR3 loop spans 14 amino acids.

This clone was seen more than once but under ten times. The rearrangement uses TRBV6-6 and TRBJ1-1, with a tentative D call TRBD1 (5 bases). The CDR3 is 12 amino acids. The V and J ends lost 5 bases and 10 bases respectively, with 14 bases between them. Germline-derived CDR1 and CDR2 are MNHNY and SVGAGI (reference sequence). CDR3 region: CASSPRTGGAFF. In nucleotides, the CDR3 is TGTGCCAGCAGTCCCCGGACGGGGGGAGCTTTCTTT.

The chain has TRBV10-3 and TRBJ1-6; no definite D call. The V end was cut by 6 bases, the J end by 5 bases, with 11 bases between. Germline-derived CDR1 and CDR2 are ENHRY and SYGVKD. This CDR3 is built from 14 residues. The CDR3 nucleotides are TGTGCCATCAGGCGGGGAGAAGATAATTCACCCCTCCACTTT. Protein sequence: CAIRRGEDNSPLHF.

This rearrangement joins TRBV4-1 to TRBJ2-3, with 7 bases identical to TRBD2. V gave up 1 base and J gave up 5 bases; unmatched junction bases: 9. The CDR3 totals 16 residues. The V gene's germline CDR1 is MGHRA and CDR2 YSYEKL. CDR3 residues: CASSQVGAGEIDTQYF. CDR3 DNA: TGCGCCAGCAGCCAAGTCGGGGCGGGAGAAATAGATACGCAGTATTTT.

This clone came up a few times. J is TRBJ1-1 and V is TRBV13; no clear D. Per germline, CDR1 PRHDT and CDR2 FYEKMQ (reference sequence). V was cut by 5 bases and J by 1 base, with 8 bases left in between. The CDR3 length is 13 residues. The CDR3 loop is CASSLSRNTEAFF. CDR3 in DNA: TGTGCCAGCAGCCTTAGCAGGAACACTGAAGCTTTCTTT.

This sequence joins TRBV15 and TRBJ2-3, with TRBD2 matching 14 bases. The CDR3 contains 15 residues. V was pared by 4 bases and J by 5 bases, with 2 bases of the junction left unmatched. Germline CDR1 LNHNV, CDR2 YYDKDF (reference sequence). The CDR3 loop is CATSKGLAGEDTQYF. The DNA for the CDR3 is TGTGCCACCAGCAAGGGACTAGCGGGAGAAGATACGCAGTATTTT.

This clone is medium-sized (0.01 to 0.1%) by share. The chain combines TRBV4-1 with TRBJ1-5; 7 bases match TRBD1. The CDR3 extends over 15 amino acids. Germline values: CDR1 MGHRA, CDR2 YSYEKL. Losses at the gene ends were 0 bases for V and 6 bases for J; bases not matched to a gene: 5. This CDR3 reads CASSQDDRASQPQHF. CDR3 sequence (DNA): TGCGCCAGCAGCCAAGACGACAGGGCCAGTCAGCCCCAGCATTTT.

The chain uses TRBV6-1 and TRBJ2-5; D unresolved. The J call may be incorrect, as the DNA end agrees better with TRBJ2-7. Per the germline V gene, CDR1 is MNHNS and CDR2 is SASEGT. CDR3 length: 16 amino acids. CDR3 in amino acids: CASSVTAAEPSYEQYF. DNA for the CDR3: TGTGCCAGCAGTGTTACAGCTGCCGAACCTTCCTACGAGCAGTACTTC.

This clone turned up a few times. The V gene is TRBV7-2, the J gene TRBJ1-3; possible D gene TRBD1, 6 bases. The CDR3 is made up of 12 amino acids. V lost 6 bases, J lost 4 bases, and 7 bases lay in between. Germline lookup yields CDR1 SGHTA and CDR2 FQGNSA. The chain's CDR3 is CASRGQGNTIYF. The CDR3 bases are TGTGCCAGCAGAGGACAGGGAAACACCATATATTTT. The variable domain in full, with the rest retrieved from reference TRBV7-2 and TRBJ1-3, is GAGVSQSPSNKVTEKGKDVELRCDPISGHTALYWYRQSLGQGLEFLIYFQGNSAPDKSGLPSDRFSAERTGGSVSTLTIQRTQQEDSAVYLCASRGQGNTIYFGEGSWLTVV.

The chain employs TRBV4-1 and TRBJ2-3; 11 bases line up with TRBD1. V lost 2 bases to trimming and J lost 3 bases; unmatched junction nucleotides: 4. The CDR3 is made up of 16 amino acids. Germline-derived CDR1 and CDR2 are MGHRA and YSYEKL. CDR3 coding DNA: TGCGCCAGCAGCCAATGGACAGGGGGCTCGACAGATACGCAGTATTTT. This codes for CASSQWTGGSTDTQYF.

The chain carries TRBV27 and TRBJ2-1; the D gene is possibly TRBD1 (5 bases). The CDR3 covers 15 residues. Germline lookup yields CDR1 MNHEY and CDR2 SMNVEV (reference sequence). V was trimmed by 7 bases and J by 1 base, leaving 14 bases between them. This CDR3 is CASIPPQGSYNEQFF. As DNA, the CDR3 is TGTGCCAGCATTCCTCCCCAGGGATCCTACAATGAGCAGTTCTTC.

CDR3 in DNA: TGTGCCAGCAGCTTCCCCCCTGGACAGGGGGCGTATTACGAGCAGTACTTC. It specifies CASSFPPGQGAYYEQYF. The J gene is TRBJ2-7, the V gene TRBV7-9; 11 nucleotides align to TRBD1. J lost 4 bases, V lost 3 bases, and 11 bases had no gene match. CDR3 length equals 17 residues. Germline CDR1 SEHNR, CDR2 FQNEAQ (reference sequence).

V usage is TRBV10-2 and J usage is TRBJ2-5; a possible D gene is TRBD1 (7 bases). The end of the DNA fits TRBJ2-7 better, so the J call may be wrong. Germline V CDR1 and CDR2: WSHSY, SAAADI. The CDR3 spans 16 residues. CDR3 coding DNA: TGCGCCAGCAGTGGGCCAATCAGGGGGGACTCCTACGAGCAGTACTTC. The encoded protein is CASSGPIRGDSYEQYF.

The V and J genes are TRBV5-1 and TRBJ2-7, with 7 positions matching TRBD1. This CDR3 region has 14 residues. J lost 2 bases, V lost 0 bases, and 2 bases had no gene match. Germline V gene sequence: CDR1 SGHRS, CDR2 YFSETQ. Here the CDR3 reads CASSLDRGPYEQYF. The CDR3 nucleotides are TGCGCCAGCAGCTTGGACAGGGGCCCCTACGAGCAGTACTTC.

The chain uses TRBV2 and TRBJ2-7, with D tentatively TRBD1 (6 bases). Germline V lookup: CDR1 SNHLY, CDR2 FYNNEI. Trimming pared 5 bases from V and 5 bases from J, leaving 13 bases between. This CDR3 is built from 13 residues. The CDR3 bases are TGTGCCAGCAGTCCGTACAGGGACGACGAGCAGTACTTC. Protein sequence: CASSPYRDDEQYF. The variable domain in full, with the rest retrieved from reference TRBV2 and TRBJ2-7, is EPEVTQTPSHQVTQMGQEVILRCVPISNHLYFYWYRQILGQKVEFLVSFYNNEISEKSEIFDDQFSVERPDGSNFTLKIRSTKLEDSAMYFCASSPYRDDEQYFGPGTRLTVT.

The rearrangement uses TRBV4-1 and TRBJ1-5, with 12 nucleotides matching TRBD1. The CDR3 extends over 16 amino acids. The V gene end was trimmed by 0 bases and the J gene end by 7 bases; junction bases not matched to a gene: 4. Germline lookup yields CDR1 MGHRA and CDR2 YSYEKL. CDR3: CASSQDAGTGGQPQHF. The DNA of the CDR3 is TGCGCCAGCAGCCAAGACGCAGGGACAGGGGGCCAGCCCCAGCATTTT.

The sample holds a few counts of this clone. The rearrangement uses TRBV6-1 and TRBJ1-5; 9 bases line up with TRBD1. The CDR3 runs 15 residues. Germline CDR1 reads MNHNS; CDR2 reads SASEGT. The V and J ends lost 4 bases and 4 bases, in that order; junction bases with no gene match: 5. The CDR3 DNA reads TGTGCCAGCAGTGGCGGACAGGGGATGAATCAGCCCCAGCATTTT. This encodes CASSGGQGMNQPQHF.

The genes are TRBV5-4 and TRBJ2-5, with D unclear. The germline CDR1 and CDR2 sequences are SGHNT and YYREEE (reference sequence). This CDR3 comprises 13 residues. The V end lost 0 bases, the J end lost 4 bases, and 7 bases lay between the germline ends. The chain's CDR3 is CASSLEIAETQYF. CDR3 sequence (DNA): TGTGCCAGCAGCTTGGAGATAGCAGAGACCCAGTACTTC.

The chain couples TRBV19 to TRBJ1-2; D is undetermined. V was cut by 3 bases and J by 8 bases, with 16 bases left in between. This CDR3 spans 14 amino acids. Germline CDR1 and CDR2: LNHDA and SQIVND (reference sequence). The DNA for the CDR3 is TGTGCCAGTAGTATTTCTAGTGGGTTCGAGGGCTACACCTTC. It codes for CASSISSGFEGYTF. The full variable domain, in which reference TRBV19 and TRBJ1-2 provide the parts outside the CDR3, is DGGITQSPKYLFRKEGQNVTLSCEQNLNHDAMYWYRQDPGQGLRLIYYSQIVNDFQKGDIAEGYSVSREKKESFPLTVTSAQKNPTAFYLCASSISSGFEGYTFGSGTRLTVV.

The chain employs TRBV5-1 and TRBJ2-2, with D unclear. Trimming took off 4 bases at V and 0 bases at J, with 10 bases between the two ends. CDR3 length equals 15 residues. CDR1 and CDR2 (germline): SGHRS, YFSETQ. The CDR3 DNA sequence: TGCGCCAGCAGCCTCATTAGTCCGAACACCGGGGAGCTGTTTTTT. This encodes CASSLISPNTGELFF.

The rearrangement uses TRBV28 and TRBJ2-7, with TRBD1 identical over 8 bases. Germline V gene sequence: CDR1 MDHEN, CDR2 SYDVKM. CDR3 length: 14 residues. The V gene end was trimmed by 7 bases and the J gene end by 2 bases; junction bases not matched to a gene: 7. The chain's CDR3 is CASIPQGAPYEQYF. The CDR3 nucleotides read TGTGCCAGCATCCCCCAGGGGGCTCCCTACGAGCAGTACTTC.